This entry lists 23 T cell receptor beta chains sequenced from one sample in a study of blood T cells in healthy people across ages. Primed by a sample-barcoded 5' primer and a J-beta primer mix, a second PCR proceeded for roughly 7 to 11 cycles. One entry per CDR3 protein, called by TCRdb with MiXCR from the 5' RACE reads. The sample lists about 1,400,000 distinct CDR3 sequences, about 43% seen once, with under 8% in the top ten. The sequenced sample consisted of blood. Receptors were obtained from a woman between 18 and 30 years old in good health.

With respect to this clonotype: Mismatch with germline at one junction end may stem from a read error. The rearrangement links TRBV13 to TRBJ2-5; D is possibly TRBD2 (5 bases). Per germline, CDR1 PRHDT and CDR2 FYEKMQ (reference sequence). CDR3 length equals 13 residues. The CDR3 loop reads CASGLGPGWEQYF. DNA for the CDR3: TGTGCCAGCGGCTTAGGCCCCGGTTGGGAGCAGTACTTC.

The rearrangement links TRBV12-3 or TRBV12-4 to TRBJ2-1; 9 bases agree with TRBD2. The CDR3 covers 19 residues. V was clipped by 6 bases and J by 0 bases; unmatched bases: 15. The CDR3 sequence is CASSRSAGGISSSYNEQFF. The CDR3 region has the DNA TGTGCCAGCAGCCGATCAGCGGGGGGAATATCGAGCTCCTACAATGAGCAGTTCTTC.

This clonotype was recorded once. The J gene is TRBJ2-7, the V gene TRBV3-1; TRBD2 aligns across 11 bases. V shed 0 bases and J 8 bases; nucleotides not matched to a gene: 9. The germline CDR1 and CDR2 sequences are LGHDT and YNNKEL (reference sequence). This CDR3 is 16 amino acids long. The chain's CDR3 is CASSQDITSGSFKQYF. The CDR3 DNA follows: TGTGCCAGCAGCCAAGATATAACTAGCGGGAGTTTCAAGCAGTACTTC.

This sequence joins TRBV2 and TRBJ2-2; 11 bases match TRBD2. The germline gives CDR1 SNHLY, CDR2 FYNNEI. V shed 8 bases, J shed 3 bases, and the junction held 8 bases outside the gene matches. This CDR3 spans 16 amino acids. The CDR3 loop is CASVGSGGADTGELFF. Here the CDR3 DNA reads TGTGCCAGCGTAGGTAGCGGGGGGGCGGACACCGGGGAGCTGTTTTTT.

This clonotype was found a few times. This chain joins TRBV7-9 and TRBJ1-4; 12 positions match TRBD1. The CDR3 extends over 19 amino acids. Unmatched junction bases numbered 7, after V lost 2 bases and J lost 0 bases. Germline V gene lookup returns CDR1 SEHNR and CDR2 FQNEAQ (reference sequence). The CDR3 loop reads CASSLTRDRGLATNEKLFF. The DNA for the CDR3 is TGTGCCAGCAGCTTAACCCGGGACAGGGGGCTGGCAACTAATGAAAAACTGTTTTTT.

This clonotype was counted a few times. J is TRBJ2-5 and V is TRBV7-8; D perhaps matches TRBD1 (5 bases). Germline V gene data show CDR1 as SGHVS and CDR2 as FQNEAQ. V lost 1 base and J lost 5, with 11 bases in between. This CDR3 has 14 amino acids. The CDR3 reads CASSLGATAETQYF. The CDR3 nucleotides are TGTGCCAGCAGCTTAGGAGCGACAGCCGAGACCCAGTACTTC.

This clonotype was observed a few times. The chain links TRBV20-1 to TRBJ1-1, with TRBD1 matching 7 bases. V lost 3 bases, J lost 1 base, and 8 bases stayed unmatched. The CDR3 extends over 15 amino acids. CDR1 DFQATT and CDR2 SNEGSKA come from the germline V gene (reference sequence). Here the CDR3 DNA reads TGCAGTGCTAGCGGAGCCGGGACAGCGAACACTGAAGCTTTCTTT. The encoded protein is CSASGAGTANTEAFF.

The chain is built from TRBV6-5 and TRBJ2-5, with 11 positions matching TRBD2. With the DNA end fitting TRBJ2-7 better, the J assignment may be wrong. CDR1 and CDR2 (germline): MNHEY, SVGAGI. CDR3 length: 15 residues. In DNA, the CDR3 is TGTGCCAGCAGTTACACCACTAGCGGGAGCAACGAGCAGTACTTC. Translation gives CASSYTTSGSNEQYF.

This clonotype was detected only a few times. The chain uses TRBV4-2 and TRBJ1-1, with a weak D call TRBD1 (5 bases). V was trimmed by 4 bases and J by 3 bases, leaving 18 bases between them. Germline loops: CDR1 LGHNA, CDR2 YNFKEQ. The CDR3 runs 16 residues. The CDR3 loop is CASSPGDETTYTEAFF. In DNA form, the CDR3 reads TGTGCCAGCAGCCCCGGGGACGAGACAACCTACACTGAAGCTTTCTTT.

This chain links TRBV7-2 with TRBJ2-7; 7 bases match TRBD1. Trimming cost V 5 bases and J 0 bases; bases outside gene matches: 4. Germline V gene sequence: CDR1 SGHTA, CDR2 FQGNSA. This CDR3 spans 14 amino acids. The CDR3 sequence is CASSPTGISYEQYF. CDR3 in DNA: TGTGCCAGCAGCCCGACAGGGATCTCCTACGAGCAGTACTTC.

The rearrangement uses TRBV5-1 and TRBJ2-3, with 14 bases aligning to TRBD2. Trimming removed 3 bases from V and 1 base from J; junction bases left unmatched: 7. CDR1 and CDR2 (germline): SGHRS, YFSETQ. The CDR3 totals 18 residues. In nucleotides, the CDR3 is TGCGCCAGCAGCTCGGGACTAGCGGGAGCGGTTGGCACAGATACGCAGTATTTT. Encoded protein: CASSSGLAGAVGTDTQYF.

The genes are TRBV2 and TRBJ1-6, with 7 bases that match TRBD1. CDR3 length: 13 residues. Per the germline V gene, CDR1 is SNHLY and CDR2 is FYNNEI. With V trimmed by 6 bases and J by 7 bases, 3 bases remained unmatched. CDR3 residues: CASRAGQNSPLHF. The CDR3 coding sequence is TGTGCCAGCAGAGCGGGACAGAATTCACCCCTCCACTTT.

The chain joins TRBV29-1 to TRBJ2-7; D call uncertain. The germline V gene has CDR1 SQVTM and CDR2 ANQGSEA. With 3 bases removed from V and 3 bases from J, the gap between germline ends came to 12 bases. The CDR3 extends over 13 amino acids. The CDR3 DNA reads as TGCAGCGTTGATTACTTAGTGGGCTACGAGCAGTACTTC. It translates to CSVDYLVGYEQYF.

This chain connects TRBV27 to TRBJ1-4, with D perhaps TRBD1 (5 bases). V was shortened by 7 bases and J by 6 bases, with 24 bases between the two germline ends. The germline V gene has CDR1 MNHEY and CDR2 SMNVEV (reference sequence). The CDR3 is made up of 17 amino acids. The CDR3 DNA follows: TGTGCCAGCAAGGGGCTTGGTTTGGGCATAGTCGATGAAAAACTGTTTTTT. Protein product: CASKGLGLGIVDEKLFF.

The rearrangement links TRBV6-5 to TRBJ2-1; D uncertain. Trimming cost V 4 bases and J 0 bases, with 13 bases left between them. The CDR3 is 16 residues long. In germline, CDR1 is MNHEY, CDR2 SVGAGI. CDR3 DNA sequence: TGTGCCAGCAGTTCAGAAGTTACCCCCTCCTACAATGAGCAGTTCTTC. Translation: CASSSEVTPSYNEQFF.

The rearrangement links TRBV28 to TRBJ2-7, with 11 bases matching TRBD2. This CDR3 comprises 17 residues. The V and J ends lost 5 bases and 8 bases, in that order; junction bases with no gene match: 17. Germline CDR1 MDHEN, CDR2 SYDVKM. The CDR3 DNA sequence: TGTGCCAGCAGTCCGCCCTCCGGGACTAGCGGAAGAGGTCAGCAGTACTTC. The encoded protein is CASSPPSGTSGRGQQYF.

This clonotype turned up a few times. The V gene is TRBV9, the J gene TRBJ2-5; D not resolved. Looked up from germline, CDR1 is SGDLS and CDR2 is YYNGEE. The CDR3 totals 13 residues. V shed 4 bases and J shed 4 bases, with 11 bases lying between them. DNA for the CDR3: TGTGCCAGCAGCAGGACGGTCGGAGAGACCCAGTACTTC. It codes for CASSRTVGETQYF.

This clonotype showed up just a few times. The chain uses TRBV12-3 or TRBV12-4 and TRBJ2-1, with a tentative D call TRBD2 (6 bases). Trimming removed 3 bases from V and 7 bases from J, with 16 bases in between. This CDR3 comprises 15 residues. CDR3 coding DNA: TGTGCCAGCAGTTTGAGTAGCGGAAGAATTAATGAGCAGTTCTTC. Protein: CASSLSSGRINEQFF.

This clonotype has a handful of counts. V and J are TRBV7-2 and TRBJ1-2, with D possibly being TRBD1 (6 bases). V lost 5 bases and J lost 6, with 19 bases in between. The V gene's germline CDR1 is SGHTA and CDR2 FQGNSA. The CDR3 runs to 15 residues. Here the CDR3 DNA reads TGTGCCAGCAGCCCAAGACCCCCGGGGGGCGATGGCTACACCTTC. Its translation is CASSPRPPGGDGYTF.

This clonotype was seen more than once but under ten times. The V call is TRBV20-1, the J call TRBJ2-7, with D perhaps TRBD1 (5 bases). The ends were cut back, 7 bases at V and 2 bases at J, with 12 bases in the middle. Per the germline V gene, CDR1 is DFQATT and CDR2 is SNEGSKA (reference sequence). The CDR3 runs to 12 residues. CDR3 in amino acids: CSGPGITYEQYF. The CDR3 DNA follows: TGCAGTGGACCAGGGATTACCTACGAGCAGTACTTC.

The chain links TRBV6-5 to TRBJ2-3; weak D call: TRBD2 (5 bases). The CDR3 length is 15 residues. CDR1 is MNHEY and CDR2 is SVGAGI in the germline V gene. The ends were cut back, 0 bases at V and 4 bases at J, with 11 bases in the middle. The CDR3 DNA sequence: TGTGCCAGCAGTTACTCTGAGGGCGAGGCAGATACGCAGTATTTT. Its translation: CASSYSEGEADTQYF.

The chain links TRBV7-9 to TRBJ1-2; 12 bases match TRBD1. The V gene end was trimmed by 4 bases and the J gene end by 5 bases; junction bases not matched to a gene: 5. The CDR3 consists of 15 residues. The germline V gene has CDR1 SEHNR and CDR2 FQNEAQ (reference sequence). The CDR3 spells CASSSGTGGVYGYTF. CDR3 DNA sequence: TGTGCCAGCAGCTCCGGGACAGGGGGCGTATATGGCTACACCTTC.

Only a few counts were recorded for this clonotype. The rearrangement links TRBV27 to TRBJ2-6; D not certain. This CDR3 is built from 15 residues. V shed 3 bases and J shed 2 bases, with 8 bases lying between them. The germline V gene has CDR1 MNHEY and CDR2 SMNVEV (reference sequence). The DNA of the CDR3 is TGTGCCAGCAGTTTGAAGGACCCTGGGGCCAACGTCCTGACTTTC. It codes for CASSLKDPGANVLTF.